This T cell receptor (beta chain) was found in a study of identical twins. The CDR3 sequence is 16 residues long. Per the germline V gene, CDR1 is MNHEY and CDR2 is SMNVEV (reference sequence). Trimming cost V 3 bases and J 2 bases, with 16 bases left between them. TCRdb analysed the 5' RACE reads with MiXCR anew, one entry per CDR3 protein. The sample includes about 660,000 distinct CDR3 sequences, 8.6% seen only once; the top ten take roughly 0.9%. As concerns this clonotype: The antigen is unknown.

General observations from the study: Within monozygotic twins, out-of-frame TCR alpha sharing was underestimated by the models.

Separately, the same data were catalogued under a study of yellow fever vaccine responses in identical twins.

V is TRBV27 and J is TRBJ2-5; D tentatively reads TRBD1 or TRBD2 (6 bases each). Sequenced material: PBMCs. This receptor was obtained from a woman aged 18-30 years in good health. The CDR3 DNA sequence: TGTGCCAGCAGTTTGAACAGGGAGGTGTGGCAAGAGACCCAGTACTTC. This codes for CASSLNREVWQETQYF.